This T cell receptor (beta chain) was sequenced for a study of OX40 agonist ivuxolimab in advanced cancers. Losses at the gene ends were 1 base for V and 2 bases for J; bases not matched to a gene: 3. Germline V lookup: CDR1 ENHRY, CDR2 SYGVKD. The CDR3 loop spans 15 amino acids. Produced via immunoSEQ multiplex PCR; TCRdb's table is partial and in-frame only. The profile covers 30,000 to 45,000 clones, with roughly three quarters appearing a single time and around 10% taken by the ten largest. This chain joins TRBV10-3 and TRBJ2-5; TRBD1 matches 8 bases. The source material was CD4+ or CD8+ T cells sorted from blood, sampled in a trial of the OX40 agonist ivuxolimab. The receptor comes from an adult with an advanced solid tumor such as melanoma, head and neck, liver or kidney cancer. The CDR3 nucleotides are TGTGCCATCAGTGAGTTCCGGGACAGGCAAGAGACCCAGTACTTC. It translates to CAISEFRDRQETQYF.